This paragraph covers one T cell receptor (beta chain) sequence. Its recognized antigen is unknown. No clone much larger than this one lies a single base away; base qualities are absent. These data come from a study of blood T cell repertoires in COVID-19 (dated by TCRdb to 2018 to 2021). For context, the study as a whole: The collaborator samples originated in the United States, Italy and Spain and spanned the acute and convalescent phases of COVID-19. The prospective study material was composed of cDNA or gDNA derived from T cells, B-cell-depleted T cells, or PBMCs. Deeply sampled blood TCRbeta repertoires from subjects exposed to, actively infected with, or recovered from COVID-19 were included in the dataset. The repertoires were made available in a free public database intended to serve as a resource for research on the immune response to SARS-CoV-2. Samples were obtained from the ongoing ImmuneRACE study (first 160 participants) and from roughly 1,300 subjects provided by 6 global collaborators. Nearly every sample came with metadata listing a de-identified subject ID, COVID-19 status, age in years and sex. HLA class I and class II types, where available, came from metadata supplied by the sample provider rather than from assay-based typing. What the study reported, not specific to this receptor: The quantity of clinical and demographic metadata differed by source and by participant and was supplied without curation.

Looking up the germline V gene yields CDR1 MNHEY and CDR2 SVGAGI. V is cut by 2 bases and J by 4 bases, and the space between the germline ends is 13 bases. From its cysteine to its phenylalanine, the CDR3 spans 15 amino acids. Solely the CDR3 DNA is kept, with 45 bases framed from the first base. Samples from volunteer blood donors who had recovered from COVID-19 were contributed by a second Seattle source. Whole blood was collected in K2EDTA tubes by collaborating institutions according to the institutions' own protocols. For TCRbeta analysis, collaborator samples were shipped as frozen whole blood, as isolated PBMCs, or as DNA extracted from either sample type. TCRbeta CDR3 regions were amplified from genomic DNA using the immunoSEQ Assay, a bias-controlled multiplex PCR. As for how the authors treated the data: Within the assay, amplification of reference gene primers was used to estimate how many nucleated cells each sample contained. To quantify the absolute abundance of each unique TCRbeta CDR3 rearrangement, sequence reads were collapsed and filtered. Productive Simpson clonality was computed per sample as the square root of Simpson's diversity index over productive rearrangements. Sourced from immuneACCESS, this table was stored by TCRdb with only in-frame sequences that have V and J called. A share of the clones is absent; for the studies checked, an unresolved V gene accounts for under half, and the remainder has no known explanation. V, J and clone size derive from that table, while D and trimming were established from the DNA sequence. Recorded for this sample are roughly 170,000 clones; about 83% of them occurred a single time. The ten biggest clones cover 7.5% to 9.5% of the sample.

The chain couples TRBV6-5 to TRBJ2-3; possibly the D gene is TRBD1, per 5 matching bases. This TCR was recovered from a man aged 35 to 55 who had recovered from COVID-19. Material: peripheral blood. The CDR3 sequence is CASSYTGHPSDTQYF. The sequence in DNA is TGTGCCAGCAGTTACACAGGACATCCCTCAGATACGCAGTATTTT.